These 8 T cell receptor beta chains were sequenced from one sample in a study of blood T cell repertoires in COVID-19. Profiling relied on immunoSEQ multiplex PCR, and the TCRdb table lists in-frame clones only, not all of them. The sample includes approximately 390,000 clones, approximately 85% of them seen just once. The sample consisted of PBMCs or T cells enriched from blood (not recorded which). These receptors came from a woman between 35 and 50 years old with acute COVID-19.

The chain has TRBV12-3 or TRBV12-4 and TRBJ1-3; D is possibly TRBD1 (5 bases). This CDR3 has 13 amino acids. The CDR3 region is CAATQGAGNTIYF. DNA of the CDR3: TGTGCAGCCACCCAGGGTGCTGGAAACACCATATATTTT.

The chain couples TRBV20-1 to TRBJ1-1, with D tentatively TRBD1 (6 bases). The length of the CDR3 is 16 residues. Looked up from germline, CDR1 is DFQATT and CDR2 is SNEGSKA (reference sequence). V was cut by 3 bases and J by 0 bases, with 17 bases left in between. DNA of the CDR3: TGCAGTGCTAGTATGGGGGCGCAAGAAATGAACACTGAAGCTTTCTTT. This sequence encodes CSASMGAQEMNTEAFF.

This chain joins TRBV7-2 and TRBJ2-3, with 9 bases matching TRBD2. J gave up 1 base and V 5 bases, and 10 bases lay outside the gene matches. This CDR3 contains 17 residues. CDR1 is SGHTA, CDR2 FQGNSA, per germline. The CDR3 bases are TGTGCCAGCAGCCCCCGCCGCGCGGGGGGGCGCACAGATACGCAGTATTTT. It encodes CASSPRRAGGRTDTQYF. Using reference TRBV7-2 and TRBJ2-3 for the parts outside the CDR3, the full variable domain is GAGVSQSPSNKVTEKGKDVELRCDPISGHTALYWYRQSLGQGLEFLIYFQGNSAPDKSGLPSDRFSAERTGGSVSTLTIQRTQQEDSAVYLCASSPRRAGGRTDTQYFGPGTRLTVL.

V gene TRBV30 combines with J gene TRBJ1-5; possibly TRBD1 for D (6 bases). The V gene lost 1 base and the J gene lost 4 bases, with 8 bases spanning the gap. CDR3 length: 13 residues. Germline V CDR1 and CDR2: GTSNPN, SVGIG (reference sequence). Here the CDR3 DNA reads TGTGCCTGGAGTGCCGGGACAAATCAGCCCCAGCATTTT. Translation gives CAWSAGTNQPQHF.

This chain uses TRBV12-3 or TRBV12-4 with TRBJ1-4; 9 bases agree with TRBD1. With V trimmed by 8 bases and J by 4 bases, 2 bases remained unmatched. The CDR3 sequence is 13 residues long. The chain's CDR3 is CASGGQGNEKLFF. CDR3 nucleotide sequence: TGTGCCAGCGGGGGACAGGGTAATGAAAAACTGTTTTTT.

The chain links TRBV2 to TRBJ2-5; 12 nucleotides align to TRBD2. The CDR3 consists of 16 residues. The J segment lost 1 base and the V segment lost 7 bases, leaving 7 bases of the junction unmatched. Germline V gives CDR1 SNHLY, CDR2 FYNNEI. The CDR3 sequence: CASIKRLAGAQETQYF. DNA of the CDR3: TGTGCCAGCATTAAACGACTAGCGGGGGCCCAAGAGACCCAGTACTTC.

CDR3 in amino acids: CASSYGTMLTGELFF. Here the CDR3 DNA reads TGTGCCAGCAGTTACGGGACTATGCTGACCGGGGAGCTGTTTTTT. The chain employs TRBV6-6 and TRBJ2-2, with 7 bases identical to TRBD2. The CDR3 contains 15 residues. After removal of 2 bases from V and 5 bases from J, the junction contained 5 bases not matched to a gene. Germline V lookup: CDR1 MNHNY, CDR2 SVGAGI (reference sequence).

This chain links TRBV6-1 with TRBJ1-2, with D possibly matching TRBD1 (5 bases). V was cut by 3 bases and J by 6 bases, with 11 bases left in between. This CDR3 is 13 amino acids long. Per germline, CDR1 MNHNS and CDR2 SASEGT. DNA for the CDR3: TGTGCCAGCAGTGACGGAGGGGCTCATGGCTACACCTTC. Translated, it gives CASSDGGAHGYTF.